Following are 10 T cell receptor beta chains from one sample sequenced in a study of control samples from healthy donors and cancer patients (dated by TCRdb to the early 2020s). The protocol used for the library was the immunoSEQ multiplex PCR assay. The table was pulled from immuneACCESS by TCRdb, which kept in-frame rearrangements only. Such tables lose some clones; where checked, under half of the loss comes from unresolved V genes, and the rest has no known cause. The table for this sample lists about 53,000 clones; approximately 90% of them were counted only once. The ten largest clones take up over 11% of the sample. Material: PBMCs. These receptors originate from a man between 60 and 75 years old with head and neck cancer.

The chain joins TRBV14 to TRBJ2-4; TRBD2 aligns across 8 bases. The CDR3 is 17 amino acids. CDR1 and CDR2 from the germline V gene are SGHDN and FVKESK. The V gene end was trimmed by 6 bases and the J gene end by 1 base; junction bases not matched to a gene: 11. CDR3 in DNA: TGTGCCAGCAGTCGGGGGGGCCTAAGTCGGGCCAAAAACATTCAGTACTTC. This translates into CASSRGGLSRAKNIQYF. The full variable domain, in which reference TRBV14 and TRBJ2-4 provide the parts outside the CDR3, is EAGVTQFPSHSVIEKGQTVTLRCDPISGHDNLYWYRRVMGKEIKFLLHFVKESKQDESGMPNNRFLAERTGGTYSTLKVQPAELEDSGVYFCASSRGGLSRAKNIQYFGAGTRLSVL.

V is TRBV19 and J is TRBJ2-2, with TRBD1 matching 8 bases. The V gene end was trimmed by 1 base and the J gene end by 2 bases; junction bases not matched to a gene: 6. The CDR3 covers 17 residues. Germline assignment: CDR1 LNHDA and CDR2 SQIVND (reference sequence). The CDR3 coding sequence is TGTGCCAGTAGTATAGGACAGGGGAGCACCAACACCGGGGAGCTGTTTTTT. Translated, it gives CASSIGQGSTNTGELFF.

The chain joins TRBV7-9 to TRBJ2-6; 9 bases align to TRBD1. In germline, CDR1 is SEHNR, CDR2 FQNEAQ (reference sequence). V gave up 5 bases and J gave up 0 bases; unmatched junction bases: 11. The CDR3 has 19 residues. The CDR3: CASSLGWGTGTSGANVLTF. The CDR3 coding sequence is TGTGCCAGCAGCCTAGGCTGGGGGACAGGGACCTCTGGGGCCAACGTCCTGACTTTC.

The chain joins TRBV9 to TRBJ2-1, with TRBD2 matching 8 bases. The J segment lost 4 bases and the V segment lost 0 bases, leaving 3 bases of the junction unmatched. The V gene's germline CDR1 is SGDLS and CDR2 YYNGEE. The CDR3 runs 15 residues. DNA of the CDR3: TGTGCCAGCAGCGTAGGTGCGGGGGGATACAATGAGCAGTTCTTC. Protein product: CASSVGAGGYNEQFF.

DNA for the CDR3: TGTGCCACCAGCAGAGCGGGGGGGGAATCTGGAAACACCATATATTTT. Translating gives CATSRAGGESGNTIYF. This rearrangement joins TRBV15 to TRBJ1-3, with TRBD1 as a possible D gene (5 bases). The CDR3 length is 16 residues. Deletions cut 1 base from V and 1 base from J, with 11 bases between. Germline-derived CDR1 and CDR2 are LNHNV and YYDKDF (reference sequence).

This chain's CDR3 is CASSQDWLAGDNEQFF. CDR3 DNA: TGTGCCAGCAGCCAAGATTGGCTAGCGGGTGACAATGAGCAGTTCTTC. This rearrangement joins TRBV4-2 to TRBJ2-1; 8 nucleotides agree with TRBD2. CDR1 is LGHNA, CDR2 YNFKEQ, per germline. The V and J ends lost 0 bases and 5 bases, in that order; junction bases with no gene match: 6. The CDR3 is 16 residues long.

The chain recombines TRBV4-2 with TRBJ2-5; 7 nucleotides align to TRBD2. This CDR3 has 17 amino acids. V lost 0 bases to trimming and J lost 5 bases; unmatched junction nucleotides: 12. Looked up from germline, CDR1 is LGHNA and CDR2 is YNFKEQ. The CDR3 loop reads CASSQEWGLASGETQYF. The CDR3 nucleotides are TGTGCCAGCAGCCAAGAGTGGGGTCTGGCTAGCGGCGAGACCCAGTACTTC.

The CDR3 DNA sequence: TGTGCCAGCAGCCAAGGGACAGGGGTGGAAGCCACAGATACGCAGTATTTT. Its translation: CASSQGTGVEATDTQYF. The chain recombines TRBV3-1 (or the pseudogene TRBV3-2) with TRBJ2-3; 9 bases fit TRBD1. The CDR3 is 17 residues long. In germline, CDR1 is LGHDT, CDR2 YNNKEL (reference sequence). J lost 2 bases, V lost 1 base, and 7 bases had no gene match.

The rearrangement links TRBV7-9 to TRBJ1-1; no clear D gene. This CDR3 region has 14 residues. CDR1 SEHNR and CDR2 FQNEAQ come from the germline V gene (reference sequence). Trimming pared 1 base from V and 1 base from J, leaving 7 bases between. The CDR3 spells CASSLVEKNTEAFF. The CDR3 DNA sequence: TGTGCCAGCAGCTTAGTGGAGAAGAACACTGAAGCTTTCTTT.

The chain is built from TRBV19 and TRBJ1-2, with D possibly being TRBD1 (5 bases). Germline CDR1 is LNHDA and CDR2 is SQIVND (reference sequence). Between the trimmed V and J ends, which lost 5 bases and 4 bases, there was a span of 14 bases. The CDR3 extends over 14 amino acids. The CDR3 loop is CASSQGRQFYGYTF. The CDR3 coding sequence is TGTGCCAGTAGTCAAGGAAGACAGTTCTATGGCTACACCTTC.